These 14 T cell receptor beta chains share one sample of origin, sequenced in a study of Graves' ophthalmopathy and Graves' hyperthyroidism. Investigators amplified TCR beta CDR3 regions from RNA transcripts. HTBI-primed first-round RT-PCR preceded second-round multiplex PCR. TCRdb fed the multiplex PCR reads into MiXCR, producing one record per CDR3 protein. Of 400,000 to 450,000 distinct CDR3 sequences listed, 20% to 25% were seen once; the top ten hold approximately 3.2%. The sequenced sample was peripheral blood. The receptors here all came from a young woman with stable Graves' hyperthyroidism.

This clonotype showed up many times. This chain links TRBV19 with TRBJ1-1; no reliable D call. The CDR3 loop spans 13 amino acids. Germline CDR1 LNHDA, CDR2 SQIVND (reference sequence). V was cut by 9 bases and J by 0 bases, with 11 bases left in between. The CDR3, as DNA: TGTGCCAGCGGCGACACTCTGAACACTGAAGCTTTCTTT. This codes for CASGDTLNTEAFF. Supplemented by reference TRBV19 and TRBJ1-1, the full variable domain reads DGGITQSPKYLFRKEGQNVTLSCEQNLNHDAMYWYRQDPGQGLRLIYYSQIVNDFQKGDIAEGYSVSREKKESFPLTVTSAQKNPTAFYLCASGDTLNTEAFFGQGTRLTVV.

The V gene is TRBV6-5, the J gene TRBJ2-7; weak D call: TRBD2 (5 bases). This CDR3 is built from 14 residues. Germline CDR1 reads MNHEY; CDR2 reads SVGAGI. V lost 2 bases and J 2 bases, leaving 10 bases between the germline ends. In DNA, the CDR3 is TGTGCCAGCAGTTACCGGGGAAGGGCCTACGAGCAGTACTTC. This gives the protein CASSYRGRAYEQYF.

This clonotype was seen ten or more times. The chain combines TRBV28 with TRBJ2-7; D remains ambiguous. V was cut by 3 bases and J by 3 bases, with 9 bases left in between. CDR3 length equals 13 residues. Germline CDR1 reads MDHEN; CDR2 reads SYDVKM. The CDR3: CASSFFLGYEQYF. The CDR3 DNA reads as TGTGCCAGCAGTTTTTTCCTGGGCTACGAGCAGTACTTC.

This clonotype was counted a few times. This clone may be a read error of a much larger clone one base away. CDR3 in amino acids: CASRLAGYTEACF. CDR3 in DNA: TGCGCCAGCCGTTTGGCGGGGTACACTGAAGCTTGCTTT. This chain uses TRBV5-1 with TRBJ1-1, with D hard to call. CDR3 length: 13 residues. Per the germline V gene, CDR1 is SGHRS and CDR2 is YFSETQ.

The CDR3 region has the DNA TGTGCCAGCAGCCGGACTGAAGCTAACTATGGCTACACCTTC. Its translation: CASSRTEANYGYTF. The chain is built from TRBV7-9 and TRBJ1-2, with D unclear. V lost 5 bases and J 0 bases, leaving 10 bases between the germline ends. CDR3 length: 14 amino acids. Per germline, CDR1 SEHNR and CDR2 FQNEAQ (reference sequence).

CDR3 sequence: CASMGSEDGYTF. The CDR3 nucleotides are TGCGCCAGCATGGGCTCTGAAGATGGCTACACCTTC. The chain carries TRBV5-1 and TRBJ1-2, with D uncertain. This CDR3 region has 12 residues. Trimming removed 6 bases at V and 6 bases at J, with 12 bases between. Germline assignment: CDR1 SGHRS and CDR2 YFSETQ.

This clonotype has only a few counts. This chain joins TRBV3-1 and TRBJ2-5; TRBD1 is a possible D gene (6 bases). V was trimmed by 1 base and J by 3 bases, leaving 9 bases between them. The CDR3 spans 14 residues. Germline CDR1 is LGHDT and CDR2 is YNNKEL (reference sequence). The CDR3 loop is CASSQVRGEETQYF. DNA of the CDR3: TGTGCCAGCAGCCAAGTCAGGGGCGAAGAGACCCAGTACTTC.

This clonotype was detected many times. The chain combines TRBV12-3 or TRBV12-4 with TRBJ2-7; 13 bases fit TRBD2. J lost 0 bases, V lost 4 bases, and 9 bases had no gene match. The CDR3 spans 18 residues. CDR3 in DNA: TGTGCCAGCAGTTCATGGACTAGCGGGAGTGTCTCCTCCTACGAGCAGTACTTC. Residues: CASSSWTSGSVSSYEQYF.

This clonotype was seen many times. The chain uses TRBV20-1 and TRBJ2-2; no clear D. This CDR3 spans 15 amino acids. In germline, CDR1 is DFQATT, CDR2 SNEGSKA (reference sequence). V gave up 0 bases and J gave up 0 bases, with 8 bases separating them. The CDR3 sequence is CSARDRTTNTGELFF. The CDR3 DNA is TGCAGTGCTAGAGATCGGACCACGAACACCGGGGAGCTGTTTTTT.

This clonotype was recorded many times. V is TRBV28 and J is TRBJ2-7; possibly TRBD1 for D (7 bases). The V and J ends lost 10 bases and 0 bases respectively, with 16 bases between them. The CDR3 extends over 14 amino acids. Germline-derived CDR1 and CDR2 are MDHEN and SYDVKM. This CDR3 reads CATTSGGPSYEQYF. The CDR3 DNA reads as TGTGCCACCACTTCAGGGGGGCCCTCCTACGAGCAGTACTTC.

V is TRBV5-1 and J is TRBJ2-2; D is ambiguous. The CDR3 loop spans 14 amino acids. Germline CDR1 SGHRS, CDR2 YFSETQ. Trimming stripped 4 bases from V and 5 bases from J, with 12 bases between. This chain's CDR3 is CASSMGTWTGELFF. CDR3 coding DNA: TGCGCCAGCAGCATGGGAACGTGGACCGGGGAGCTGTTTTTT.

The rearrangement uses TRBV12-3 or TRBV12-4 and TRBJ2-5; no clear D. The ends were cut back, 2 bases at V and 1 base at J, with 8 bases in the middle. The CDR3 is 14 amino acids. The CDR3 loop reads CASSLSVVQETQYF. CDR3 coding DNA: TGTGCCAGCAGTTTATCAGTTGTCCAAGAGACCCAGTACTTC.

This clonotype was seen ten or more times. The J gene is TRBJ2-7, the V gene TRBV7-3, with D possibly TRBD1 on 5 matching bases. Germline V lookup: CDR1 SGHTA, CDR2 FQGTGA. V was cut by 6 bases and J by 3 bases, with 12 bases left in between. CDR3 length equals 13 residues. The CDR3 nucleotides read TGTGCCAGCAGACCTGAAGGGGACTACGAGCAGTACTTC. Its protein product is CASRPEGDYEQYF.

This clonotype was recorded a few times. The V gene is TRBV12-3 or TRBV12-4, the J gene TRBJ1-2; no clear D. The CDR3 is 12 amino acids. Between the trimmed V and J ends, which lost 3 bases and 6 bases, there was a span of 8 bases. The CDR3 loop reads CASSFIHHGYTF. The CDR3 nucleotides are TGTGCCAGCAGTTTCATTCATCATGGCTACACCTTC.